Below, 19 T cell receptor beta chains from the same sample are listed, as sequenced in a study of beta chain features in type 1 diabetes. Sequenced material consisted of expressed TCRB transcripts (all of the isolated RNA was reverse transcribed). Here immunoSEQ multiplex PCR was the method, and the copy in TCRdb shows in-frame clones only, minus some. This sample has around 450,000 clones, with approximately 10% found just once. Sequencing was performed on naive CD4+ T cells from blood. The origin of the receptors is a woman under 30 in good health.

At least ten counts were recorded for this clone. This chain joins TRBV9 and TRBJ2-3; 8 bases agree with TRBD1. CDR1 is SGDLS and CDR2 is YYNGEE in the germline V gene. Germline trimming cut 0 bases from V and 5 bases from J; bases unmatched to any gene: 2. The CDR3 covers 14 residues. CDR3 coding DNA: TGTGCCAGCAGCGTAGCCAGGGGGCAAGATACGCAGTATTTT. Protein sequence: CASSVARGQDTQYF. The whole variable domain, remainder taken from reference TRBV9 and TRBJ2-3, is DSGVTQTPKHLITATGQRVTLRCSPRSGDLSVYWYQQSLDQGLQFLIQYYNGEERAKGNILERFSAQQFPDLHSELNLSSLELGDSALYFCASSVARGQDTQYFGPGTRLTVL.

The chain couples TRBV7-3 to TRBJ2-7, with TRBD1 matching over 8 bases. The junction had 15 bases not matched to a gene; V was cut back by 5 bases and J by 3 bases. Germline-derived CDR1 and CDR2 are SGHTA and FQGTGA. CDR3 size: 17 residues. The CDR3 DNA follows: TGTGCCAGCAGCGTACGACCTAAACCGGGACAGGACTACGAGCAGTACGTC. Encoded protein: CASSVRPKPGQDYEQYV.

This clone appeared a few times. This rearrangement joins TRBV7-2 to TRBJ1-1; D not resolved. V shed 0 bases and J shed 0 bases, with 5 bases lying between them. Germline CDR1 reads SGHTA; CDR2 reads FQGNSA. CDR3 length: 14 residues. The CDR3 here is CASSLAALNTEAFF. The CDR3 DNA follows: TGTGCCAGCAGCTTAGCGGCTTTGAACACTGAAGCTTTCTTT.

A few counts support this clone. The chain combines TRBV5-4 with TRBJ2-7, with D hard to call. V was trimmed by 0 bases and J by 5 bases, leaving 6 bases between them. CDR1 is SGHNT and CDR2 is YYREEE in the germline V gene (reference sequence). CDR3 size: 12 residues. CDR3 sequence (DNA): TGTGCCAGCAGCTTGGTCACACACGAGCAGTACTTC. Protein sequence: CASSLVTHEQYF.

This clone occurred a few times. The chain links TRBV5-1 to TRBJ2-5, with 8 bases fitting TRBD1. The germline V gene encodes CDR1 SGHRS and CDR2 YFSETQ. V shed 3 bases and J 2 bases; nucleotides not matched to a gene: 6. This CDR3 contains 15 residues. The CDR3 DNA reads as TGCGCCAGCAGCTGGCAGGACAGGGAGCAAGAGACCCAGTACTTC. Translated, it gives CASSWQDREQETQYF.

The chain combines TRBV28 with TRBJ1-6, with 7 nucleotides matching TRBD1. This CDR3 contains 15 residues. The germline gives CDR1 MDHEN, CDR2 SYDVKM. J was trimmed by 9 bases and V by 2 bases; bases with no gene match: 7. The CDR3 sequence: CASSLGGGARSPLHF. The CDR3 nucleotides are TGTGCCAGCAGTTTAGGAGGGGGCGCACGTTCACCCCTCCACTTT.

This clone has just a few counts. The genes are TRBV2 and TRBJ1-2, with TRBD1 identical over 12 bases. Per germline, CDR1 SNHLY and CDR2 FYNNEI. The CDR3 sequence is 14 residues long. V shed 6 bases, J shed 2 bases, and the junction held 1 base outside the gene matches. CDR3 DNA sequence: TGTGCCAGCAGGGGACAGGGGGCAAACTATGGCTACACCTTC. This translates into CASRGQGANYGYTF.

The chain employs TRBV9 and TRBJ1-2, with 8 nucleotides matching TRBD1. With V trimmed by 4 bases and J by 2 bases, 4 bases remained unmatched. This CDR3 is built from 14 residues. Germline V gene sequence: CDR1 SGDLS, CDR2 YYNGEE. The CDR3 nucleotides read TGTGCCAGCAGCCAGACAGGGGAAAACTATGGCTACACCTTC. It codes for CASSQTGENYGYTF.

This clone has more than one count but fewer than ten. V and J are TRBV23-1 and TRBJ2-7, with D possibly being TRBD1 (5 bases). TRBV23-1 carries the ORF label, with uncertain function. CDR3 length: 14 residues. Trimming removed 2 bases at V and 5 bases at J, with 13 bases between. In DNA, the CDR3 is TGCGCCAGCAGTCAAGGGGCAGGGTCCAACGAGCAGTACGTC. It specifies CASSQGAGSNEQYV.

The chain carries TRBV12-5 and TRBJ2-3, with 8 bases that match TRBD2. The V gene end was trimmed by 8 bases and the J gene end by 0 bases; junction bases not matched to a gene: 10. This CDR3 comprises 16 residues. Germline-derived CDR1 and CDR2 are LGHNT and FRNRAP. For the CDR3, the DNA is TGTGCTAGTCGGAATAGCGGGATCCGTAGCACAGATACGCAGTATTTT. Translating it yields CASRNSGIRSTDTQYF.

The chain recombines TRBV4-2 with TRBJ1-1, with TRBD1 matching 9 bases. This CDR3 spans 16 amino acids. CDR1 is LGHNA, CDR2 YNFKEQ, per germline. Unmatched junction bases numbered 5, after V lost 0 bases and J lost 3 bases. This CDR3 reads CASSQEGTGGYTEAFF. CDR3 DNA: TGTGCCAGCAGCCAAGAGGGTACAGGGGGCTACACTGAAGCTTTCTTT.

This clone was seen only a few times. The J gene is TRBJ1-4, the V gene TRBV4-3, with D unclear. Trimming pared 4 bases from V and 3 bases from J, leaving 9 bases between. Germline V CDR1 and CDR2: LGHNA, YSLEER. The CDR3 sequence is 14 residues long. CDR3 sequence reads: CASSPIGPNEKLFF. The CDR3 DNA reads as TGCGCCAGCAGCCCCATCGGACCTAATGAAAAACTGTTTTTT.

The table lists this clone with a few counts. This chain joins TRBV10-3 and TRBJ2-3; tentatively, D is TRBD2 (7 bases). The germline V gene has CDR1 ENHRY and CDR2 SYGVKD. This CDR3 is 12 amino acids long. V was clipped by 8 bases and J by 6 bases, with 12 bases between them. CDR3 sequence (DNA): TGTGCCATCGGGGGCGGGGGCGATACGCAGTATTTT. This gives the protein CAIGGGGDTQYF.

This clone has just a few counts. The V call is TRBV2, the J call TRBJ1-4; 7 bases match TRBD1. The CDR3 runs to 16 residues. V gave up 5 bases and J gave up 4 bases; unmatched junction bases: 10. Germline V gene sequence: CDR1 SNHLY, CDR2 FYNNEI. CDR3 nucleotide sequence: TGTGCCAGCAGTATGGACAGGCTTGCTCTTAATGAAAAACTGTTTTTT. Encoded protein: CASSMDRLALNEKLFF.

Details on this clone: The sample has other DNA sequences that encode this CDR3 too. The rearrangement links TRBV5-1 to TRBJ2-3; 9 bases match TRBD1. CDR3 length equals 14 residues. Germline V CDR1 and CDR2: SGHRS, YFSETQ. The trim removed 2 bases at V and 4 bases at J, leaving 2 bases unmatched. The CDR3 bases are TGCGCCAGCAGCTTAGGACAGGGGCCAGATACGCAGTATTTT. Its protein is CASSLGQGPDTQYF.

V is TRBV7-6 and J is TRBJ2-3, with D perhaps matching TRBD1 (5 bases). V shed 1 base and J shed 8 bases, with 16 bases lying between them. Germline CDR1 and CDR2: SGHVS and FNYEAQ. The CDR3 length is 15 residues. CDR3 in amino acids: CASSLGVVGHITQYF. In DNA form, the CDR3 reads TGTGCCAGCAGCTTAGGAGTAGTCGGACACATTACGCAGTATTTT.

V is TRBV15 and J is TRBJ1-4; D not certain. Trimming stripped 4 bases from V and 5 bases from J, with 11 bases between. The CDR3 is 14 residues long. The germline V gene has CDR1 LNHNV and CDR2 YYDKDF (reference sequence). The CDR3 sequence: CATSMGRGNEKLFF. The CDR3 region has the DNA TGTGCCACCAGCATGGGGAGAGGGAATGAAAAACTGTTTTTT.

This clone has just a few counts. The chain carries TRBV7-9 and TRBJ2-1, with D maybe TRBD1 (5 bases). The CDR3 is 13 residues long. V lost 2 bases and J 4 bases, leaving 6 bases between the germline ends. The germline V gene has CDR1 SEHNR and CDR2 FQNEAQ (reference sequence). The CDR3 DNA follows: TGTGCCAGCAGCTTACAGGGATACAATGAGCAGTTCTTC. Translation: CASSLQGYNEQFF. Filled out from reference TRBV7-9 and TRBJ2-1, the complete variable domain reads DTGVSQNPRHKITKRGQNVTFRCDPISEHNRLYWYRQTLGQGPEFLTYFQNEAQLEKSRLLSDRFSAERPKGSFSTLEIQRTEQGDSAMYLCASSLQGYNEQFFGPGTRLTVL.

The CDR3 region is CASSLQDTRGGDTQYF. CDR3 coding DNA: TGTGCCAGCAGCTTACAGGACACCCGTGGGGGAGATACGCAGTATTTT. The chain carries TRBV7-2 and TRBJ2-3; either TRBD1 or TRBD2 may supply D (5 bases each). The CDR3 is made up of 16 amino acids. V was cut by 2 bases and J by 5 bases, with 17 bases left in between. CDR1 SGHTA and CDR2 FQGNSA come from the germline V gene.